These 2 T cell receptor beta chains share one sample of origin, sequenced in a study of blood T cell repertoires in COVID-19. The assay was immunoSEQ multiplex PCR, and TCRdb's table has in-frame clones only and misses some. This sample carries roughly 70,000 clones, around 79% of them seen once, and the ten largest clones take 22%. What was sequenced was peripheral blood. These receptors all come from a man in his 60s with acute or convalescent COVID-19.

This clone was picked up a small number of times. The chain couples TRBV6-4 to TRBJ1-1; D unresolved. V lost 0 bases and J lost 6, with 11 bases in between. This CDR3 is built from 14 residues. Germline-derived CDR1 and CDR2 are MRHNA and SNTAGT. This CDR3 is CASSDSETGAEAFF. CDR3 DNA sequence: TGTGCCAGCAGTGACTCGGAGACGGGAGCTGAAGCTTTCTTT.

In this sample, this clone turned up once. V and J are TRBV6-1 and TRBJ1-1; D is uncertain. Per the germline V gene, CDR1 is MNHNS and CDR2 is SASEGT. V dropped 2 bases and J dropped 2 bases, with 12 bases sitting between them. This CDR3 is built from 15 residues. The CDR3 reads CASSEIGGINTEAFF. The CDR3 DNA is TGTGCCAGCAGTGAAATCGGAGGGATAAACACTGAAGCTTTCTTT.